Shown below are 30 T cell receptor beta chains from a single sample sequenced in a study of monozygotic twins with inflammatory bowel disease (dated by TCRdb to between 2017 and 2020). The library was produced with 5' RACE. The sequencer was an Illumina HiSeq 2500. TCRdb reprocessed the reads, so every CDR3 protein sequence counts as one entry and DNA is not shown. The sample table gives about 210,000 distinct CDR3 sequences. The ten largest make up roughly 7.7% of the sample. Input material: blood. These receptors all stem from a human donor with ulcerative colitis or Crohn's disease, or a healthy co-twin of an affected twin (not recorded which).

This chain uses TRBV6-5 with TRBJ2-1. This CDR3 region has 14 residues. Germline assignment: CDR1 MNHEY and CDR2 SVGAGI. Here the CDR3 reads CASSYTEVGNEQFF.

V and J are TRBV20-1 and TRBJ1-5; TCRdb reports TRBD1, a call that lacks DNA to check it against. The CDR3 contains 13 residues. The germline V gene has CDR1 DFQATT and CDR2 SNEGSKA (reference sequence). The chain's CDR3 is CSARATRDQPQHF.

The J gene is TRBJ1-1, the V gene TRBV30. Looked up from germline, CDR1 is GTSNPN and CDR2 is SVGIG (reference sequence). This CDR3 comprises 14 residues. The CDR3 here is CAWSGGRRNTEAFF. The entire variable domain, with the rest obtained from reference TRBV30 and TRBJ1-1, is as follows: SQTIHQWPATLVQPVGSPLSLECTVEGTSNPNLYWYRQAAGRGLQLLFYSVGIGQISSEVPQNLSASRPQDRQFILSSKKLLLSDSGFYLCAWSGGRRNTEAFFGQGTRLTVV.

J is TRBJ1-3 and V is TRBV29-1; as DNA is missing, the TRBD1 call by TCRdb cannot be tested. From germline, CDR1 is SQVTM and CDR2 ANQGSEA. This CDR3 contains 18 residues. CDR3 protein: CSVQGGRTRTEAGNTIYF.

The chain is built from TRBV28 and TRBJ2-7; with no DNA, the TCRdb D assignment of TRBD1 cannot be verified. CDR3 size: 13 residues. Looked up from germline, CDR1 is MDHEN and CDR2 is SYDVKM. The CDR3 here is CASFDRGDYEQYF. Full variable domain (rest looked up from reference TRBV28 and TRBJ2-7): DVKVTQSSRYLVKRTGEKVFLECVQDMDHENMFWYRQDPGLGLRLIYFSYDVKMKEKGDIPEGYSVSREKKERFSLILESASTNQTSMYLCASFDRGDYEQYFGPGTRLTVT.

This CDR3 reads CASSRAGTSPYEQYF. The chain has TRBV7-2 and TRBJ2-7; TCRdb picks TRBD2, but there is no DNA to check that call. CDR1 and CDR2 from the germline V gene are SGHTA and FQGNSA. This CDR3 has 15 amino acids. Variable domain in full (rest from reference TRBV7-2 and TRBJ2-7): GAGVSQSPSNKVTEKGKDVELRCDPISGHTALYWYRQSLGQGLEFLIYFQGNSAPDKSGLPSDRFSAERTGGSVSTLTIQRTQQEDSAVYLCASSRAGTSPYEQYFGPGTRLTVT.

The chain employs TRBV6-1 and TRBJ2-1; TCRdb picks TRBD2, but there is no DNA to check that call. The CDR3 runs to 15 residues. Germline CDR1 and CDR2: MNHNS and SASEGT. The CDR3 reads CASSEGGRAYNEQFF.

The V call is TRBV20-1, the J call TRBJ2-6. The CDR3 sequence is 14 residues long. Germline CDR1 and CDR2: DFQATT and SNEGSKA (reference sequence). The CDR3: CSAIMASGANVLTF.

The chain carries TRBV7-2 and TRBJ2-1. From germline, CDR1 is SGHTA and CDR2 FQGNSA. The CDR3 spans 15 residues. CDR3 loop: CASRQGVASYNEQFF.

This chain uses TRBV29-1 with TRBJ2-1. The CDR3 spans 11 residues. Looked up from germline, CDR1 is SQVTM and CDR2 is ANQGSEA. This chain's CDR3 is CSVESEVEQFF.

J is TRBJ1-4 and V is TRBV5-1. CDR3 length equals 15 residues. Germline assignment: CDR1 SGHRS and CDR2 YFSETQ. The CDR3 sequence: CASSLVGATNEKLFF. The full variable domain, rest sourced from reference TRBV5-1 and TRBJ1-4, is KAGVTQTPRYLIKTRGQQVTLSCSPISGHRSVSWYQQTPGQGLQFLFEYFSETQRNKGNFPGRFSGRQFSNSRSEMNVSTLELGDSALYLCASSLVGATNEKLFFGSGTQLSVL.

The chain combines TRBV15 with TRBJ1-1. CDR3 size: 14 residues. CDR1 is LNHNV and CDR2 is YYDKDF in the germline V gene (reference sequence). The CDR3 here is CATSRRDGNTEAFF.

The J gene is TRBJ2-1, the V gene TRBV6-5. This CDR3 has 15 residues. Germline V gives CDR1 MNHEY, CDR2 SVGAGI. CDR3 in amino acids: CASSYHKTSYNEQFF.

V usage is TRBV4-1 and J usage is TRBJ1-1; TCRdb's D call, TRBD1, is unchecked because there is no DNA. The CDR3 extends over 15 amino acids. Per germline, CDR1 MGHRA and CDR2 YSYEKL. CDR3: CASSLYDRSGTEAFF.

J is TRBJ2-3 and V is TRBV12-3 or TRBV12-4; TCRdb's D call, TRBD1, is unchecked because there is no DNA. The CDR3 runs to 15 residues. This CDR3 reads CASSFAGGKADTQYF.

This sequence joins TRBV7-6 and TRBJ2-1; TCRdb returns TRBD2, unconfirmable since there is no DNA. Germline CDR1 is SGHVS and CDR2 is FNYEAQ. This CDR3 contains 17 residues. The CDR3 sequence is CASSSFQRAGSYNEQFF.

V gene TRBV2 combines with J gene TRBJ1-5; the TRBD1 assignment by TCRdb is unverifiable without DNA. This CDR3 contains 13 residues. Per germline, CDR1 SNHLY and CDR2 FYNNEI. Here the CDR3 reads CASLSTEGQPQHF.

The gene calls are TRBV12-3 or TRBV12-4 and TRBJ1-2; TCRdb's D gene call, TRBD1, goes unchecked for lack of DNA. The CDR3 has 15 amino acids. CDR3 sequence: CASSPRRDSNYGYTF.

The chain links TRBV6-5 to TRBJ1-3; there is no DNA to check the TCRdb D call of TRBD1. Per the germline V gene, CDR1 is MNHEY and CDR2 is SVGAGI. The CDR3 length is 16 residues. CDR3: CASSYYGQGTGNTIYF.

The J gene is TRBJ1-1, the V gene TRBV28. The germline V gene has CDR1 MDHEN and CDR2 SYDVKM. CDR3 length: 15 residues. This CDR3 reads CASSLSWGWRTEAFF.

This sequence joins TRBV19 and TRBJ1-2. This CDR3 comprises 14 residues. Per germline, CDR1 LNHDA and CDR2 SQIVND (reference sequence). CDR3: CASSPQFVAYGYTF.

This chain uses TRBV7-9 with TRBJ1-3; as DNA is missing, the TRBD1 call by TCRdb cannot be tested. This CDR3 has 14 residues. From germline, CDR1 is SEHNR and CDR2 FQNEAQ (reference sequence). The CDR3 here is CASSRGQGINTIYF.

The gene calls are TRBV29-1 and TRBJ2-6. The germline gives CDR1 SQVTM, CDR2 ANQGSEA. CDR3 length: 13 residues. The CDR3: CSGTLSGANVLTF.

The genes are TRBV4-3 and TRBJ2-7; TCRdb lists TRBD2, though no DNA is available to test this call. The CDR3 extends over 15 amino acids. The germline CDR1 and CDR2 sequences are LGHNA and YSLEER. The CDR3 sequence is CASSQRTSGTYEQYF.

This chain joins TRBV7-2 and TRBJ2-2. Germline V gene data show CDR1 as SGHTA and CDR2 as FQGNSA. The CDR3 covers 13 residues. The CDR3 spells CASSLAGAGELFF.

The genes are TRBV27 and TRBJ2-3. This CDR3 is 13 amino acids long. CDR1 MNHEY and CDR2 SMNVEV come from the germline V gene (reference sequence). The CDR3 sequence: CASSFTATDTQYF.

V is TRBV18 and J is TRBJ1-1. This CDR3 has 13 amino acids. Germline V gene data show CDR1 as KGHSH and CDR2 as LQKENI. CDR3 amino acids: CASSPRENTEAFF. Full variable domain (outside the CDR3, taken from reference TRBV18 and TRBJ1-1): NAGVMQNPRHLVRRRGQEARLRCSPMKGHSHVYWYRQLPEEGLKFMVYLQKENIIDESGMPKERFSAEFPKEGPSILRIQQVVRGDSAAYFCASSPRENTEAFFGQGTRLTVV.

CDR3 residues: CASSSEPYQETQYF. The chain employs TRBV9 and TRBJ2-5. This CDR3 is built from 14 residues. From germline, CDR1 is SGDLS and CDR2 YYNGEE.

The gene calls are TRBV3-1 and TRBJ1-2; TCRdb's assignment of TRBD1 cannot be checked, as there is no DNA. Germline CDR1 reads LGHDT; CDR2 reads YNNKEL (reference sequence). The CDR3 runs 16 residues. The chain's CDR3 is CASSQELVDGGYGYTF.

V gene TRBV7-2 combines with J gene TRBJ2-3; no DNA is available, so the TRBD2 call from TCRdb remains unchecked. The CDR3 runs 16 residues. Germline-derived CDR1 and CDR2 are SGHTA and FQGNSA. The CDR3 here is CASSLGLAGRRDTQYF.